The 30 T cell receptor beta chains in this list originate from one sample, sequenced in a study of Ad26.COV2.S vaccination and SARS-CoV-2 variants (dated by TCRdb to the early 2020s). Libraries came from the immunoSEQ multiplex PCR assay. In its TCRdb copy, this immuneACCESS table keeps in-frame sequences only and misses some clones. Where compared with another copy, unresolved V genes explain less than half of these, and the others have no known cause. The sample data list some 250,000 clones, and 88% of these were observed just once. The top ten hold 9.5% to 12% of the sample. Taken with the paper, the label for treatment or condition translates to: 15 to 20 received Ad26.COV2.S at low or high dose, single or two shots; about 5 received placebo; per-sample allocation not given. Repertoires of vaccine and placebo recipients were sequenced from samples collected on day 63 after the first injection.

The sequences come from peripheral blood, collected in a trial of Ad26.COV2.S vaccine versus placebo. The receptors here all came from a person between 18 and 65 years old who received the Ad26.COV2.S COVID-19 vaccine or a placebo.

The chain couples TRBV19 to TRBJ2-7; 8 positions match TRBD2. V dropped 4 bases and J dropped 5; count of bases not matched to a gene: 7. In germline, CDR1 is LNHDA, CDR2 SQIVND (reference sequence). This CDR3 comprises 14 residues. The CDR3 sequence: CASSRGTRSDEQYF. The CDR3 region has the DNA TGTGCCAGTAGTAGGGGGACTAGGTCCGACGAGCAGTACTTC.

This chain joins TRBV7-2 and TRBJ1-3, with D perhaps matching TRBD1 (6 bases). Germline values: CDR1 SGHTA, CDR2 FQGNSA. The CDR3 runs 16 residues. The V end lost 5 bases, the J end lost 0 bases, and 14 bases lay between the germline ends. CDR3 bases: TGTGCCAGCAGCCCCCGGCGGGGGCCCTCTGGAAACACCATATATTTT. It translates to CASSPRRGPSGNTIYF.

The rearrangement uses TRBV27 and TRBJ2-1; D remains ambiguous. This CDR3 is 14 amino acids long. Germline CDR1 MNHEY, CDR2 SMNVEV (reference sequence). The V end lost 2 bases, the J end lost 10 bases, and 15 bases lay between the germline ends. The CDR3 is CASSLSVHSGEQFF. The CDR3 DNA reads TGTGCCAGCAGTTTAAGTGTACACAGTGGAGAGCAGTTCTTC.

This chain links TRBV23-1 with TRBJ2-3, with D perhaps matching TRBD2 (6 bases). TRBV23-1 is an ORF, and what it does is uncertain. This CDR3 spans 12 amino acids. V lost 6 bases to trimming and J lost 7 bases, with 11 bases between them. CDR3 in DNA: TGCGCCAGCAGGGTGGGGGGAAATACGCAGTATTTT. Amino acids: CASRVGGNTQYF.

The chain recombines TRBV7-3 with TRBJ2-1, with 11 bases lining up with TRBD2. Germline V gene sequence: CDR1 SGHTA, CDR2 FQGTGA. This CDR3 region has 16 residues. V lost 3 bases, J lost 5 bases, and 6 bases stayed unmatched. The CDR3 is CASSLIPGLADNEQFF. As DNA, the CDR3 is TGTGCCAGCAGCTTGATCCCGGGACTAGCGGACAATGAGCAGTTCTTC. Based on the CDR3 plus reference TRBV7-3 and TRBJ2-1, the full variable domain is GAGVSQTPSNKVTEKGKYVELRCDPISGHTALYWYRQSLGQGPEFLIYFQGTGAADDSGLPNDRFFAVRPEGSVSTLKIQRTERGDSAVYLCASSLIPGLADNEQFFGPGTRLTVL.

CDR3: CASRGGITYNEQFF. CDR3 DNA sequence: TGTGCCAGCAGGGGTGGGATTACCTACAATGAGCAGTTCTTC. This chain uses TRBV7-2 with TRBJ2-1; no clear D gene. V lost 6 bases and J 2 bases, leaving 11 bases between the germline ends. Germline CDR1 and CDR2: SGHTA and FQGNSA. The CDR3 contains 14 residues.

The CDR3 reads CATTGTEPEKLFF. The DNA of the CDR3 is TGTGCAACCACCGGGACGGAGCCTGAAAAACTGTTTTTT. This chain connects TRBV28 to TRBJ1-4, with D possibly TRBD1 on 5 matching bases. Germline lookup yields CDR1 MDHEN and CDR2 SYDVKM. The CDR3 has 13 amino acids.

About this clone itself: The sample contains more than one DNA sequence encoding this CDR3. This chain connects TRBV4-3 to TRBJ2-7, with D perhaps TRBD2 (5 bases). Germline V lookup: CDR1 LGHNA, CDR2 YSLEER. Between the trimmed V and J ends, which lost 0 bases and 3 bases, there was a span of 6 bases. The length of the CDR3 is 13 residues. CDR3 sequence reads: CASSQDRGYEQYF. The CDR3 region has the DNA TGCGCCAGCAGCCAAGATCGGGGCTACGAGCAGTACTTC.

The chain employs TRBV4-3 and TRBJ2-2; TRBD2 agrees at 14 bases. The germline V gene has CDR1 LGHNA and CDR2 YSLEER. J was trimmed by 8 bases and V by 0 bases; bases with no gene match: 8. This CDR3 is built from 18 residues. The chain's CDR3 is CASSQDRRTSGGTGELFF. For the CDR3, the DNA is TGCGCCAGCAGCCAAGACCGAAGGACTAGCGGGGGGACGGGGGAGCTGTTTTTT.

The chain uses TRBV7-2 and TRBJ2-2; tentative D call: TRBD2 (8 bases). Trimming stripped 1 base from V and 5 bases from J, with 14 bases between. Per germline, CDR1 SGHTA and CDR2 FQGNSA. There are 16 residues in the CDR3. Here the CDR3 reads CASSLEGASGTGELFF. The CDR3 DNA follows: TGTGCCAGCAGCTTAGAGGGGGCTAGCGGGACCGGGGAGCTGTTTTTT.

The CDR3 is CASSDFIGTQYF. CDR3 DNA sequence: TGTGCCAGCAGCGATTTTATCGGTACGCAGTATTTT. The chain couples TRBV11-2 to TRBJ2-3; D is undetermined. The CDR3 loop spans 12 amino acids. Trimming removed 5 bases from V and 8 bases from J, with 11 bases in between. In germline, CDR1 is SGHAT, CDR2 FQNNGV.

CDR3 DNA sequence: TGTGCCAGCAGCAGGGACAGGGCGAACACCGGGGAGCTGTTTTTT. Translating gives CASSRDRANTGELFF. V gene TRBV5-5 combines with J gene TRBJ2-2, with 9 bases fitting TRBD1. Germline lookup yields CDR1 SGHKS and CDR2 YYEKEE (reference sequence). Trimming took 4 bases from V and 0 from J; bases not matched to a gene: 1. The CDR3 runs to 15 residues.

The chain uses TRBV5-4 and TRBJ2-3; 7 bases are shared with TRBD1. Germline V gene sequence: CDR1 SGHNT, CDR2 YYREEE (reference sequence). The CDR3 length is 15 residues. Trimming took 4 bases from V and 2 from J; bases not matched to a gene: 7. This CDR3 is CASSARGQSTDTQYF. CDR3 sequence (DNA): TGTGCCAGCAGCGCCAGGGGACAGTCCACAGATACGCAGTATTTT.

J is TRBJ2-1 and V is TRBV27; D gene uncertain. The CDR3 consists of 11 residues. The germline V gene has CDR1 MNHEY and CDR2 SMNVEV (reference sequence). The V end lost 8 bases, the J end lost 8 bases, and 10 bases lay between the germline ends. The CDR3 loop is CASRVLDEQFF. CDR3 bases: TGTGCCAGCCGTGTTTTGGATGAGCAGTTCTTC.

The chain joins TRBV2 to TRBJ2-2, with no clear D. V was shortened by 6 bases and J by 2 bases, with 10 bases between the two germline ends. This CDR3 has 14 amino acids. Germline lookup yields CDR1 SNHLY and CDR2 FYNNEI. The CDR3 coding sequence is TGTGCCAGCAGCTACGACTCTAACACCGGGGAGCTGTTTTTT. Translated: CASSYDSNTGELFF.

As DNA, the CDR3 is TGTGCCAGCAGCCTACTAGCGGGGGACGCAGATACGCAGTATTTT. This sequence encodes CASSLLAGDADTQYF. The genes are TRBV6-5 and TRBJ2-3; 11 bases align to TRBD2. CDR1 and CDR2 (germline): MNHEY, SVGAGI. The CDR3 covers 15 residues. J gave up 4 bases and V 6 bases, and 6 bases lay outside the gene matches.

V is TRBV5-1 and J is TRBJ1-1; TRBD1 agrees at 8 bases. The CDR3 sequence is 16 residues long. Per the germline V gene, CDR1 is SGHRS and CDR2 is YFSETQ. V gave up 2 bases and J gave up 0 bases; unmatched junction bases: 6. CDR3 amino acids: CASSFGDRGMNTEAFF. The CDR3 DNA reads TGCGCCAGCAGCTTCGGAGACAGGGGCATGAACACTGAAGCTTTCTTT.

The chain couples TRBV5-4 to TRBJ2-1; possible D gene TRBD2, 6 bases. CDR3 length equals 13 residues. Between the trimmed V and J ends, which lost 1 base and 5 bases, there was a span of 7 bases. Germline V CDR1 and CDR2: SGHNT, YYREEE (reference sequence). The CDR3 DNA is TGTGCCAGCAGCTTGCGGGGGAACAATGAGCAGTTCTTC. Its translation is CASSLRGNNEQFF.

The chain couples TRBV4-3 to TRBJ1-2; D remains unclear. Looked up from germline, CDR1 is LGHNA and CDR2 is YSLEER. V dropped 0 bases and J dropped 1 base, with 9 bases sitting between them. There are 15 residues in the CDR3. CDR3 coding DNA: TGCGCCAGCAGCCAAGAATGGAGGAGTAACTATGGCTACACCTTC. This codes for CASSQEWRSNYGYTF.

CDR3 loop: CASSSTSGGYSYNEQFF. For the CDR3, the DNA is TGTGCCAGCAGCTCTACTAGCGGGGGCTACTCCTACAATGAGCAGTTCTTC. This chain links TRBV28 with TRBJ2-1; the match to TRBD2 covers 11 bases. Germline CDR1 MDHEN, CDR2 SYDVKM. The CDR3 sequence is 17 residues long. J was trimmed by 0 bases and V by 6 bases; bases with no gene match: 7.

This clone was seen once. The same CDR3 arises from other DNA sequences in this sample as well. This chain connects TRBV9 to TRBJ1-5, with D uncertain. This CDR3 contains 14 residues. Trimming removed 0 bases at V and 3 bases at J, with 7 bases between. Germline V CDR1 and CDR2: SGDLS, YYNGEE. The CDR3: CASSVGLDNQPQHF. CDR3 DNA: TGTGCCAGCAGCGTAGGGCTAGACAATCAGCCCCAGCATTTT.

The V and J genes are TRBV9 and TRBJ1-1, with D possibly being TRBD1 (5 bases). Per the germline V gene, CDR1 is SGDLS and CDR2 is YYNGEE. The CDR3 loop spans 13 amino acids. With 1 base removed from V and 5 bases from J, the gap between germline ends came to 9 bases. CDR3 loop: CASSVSGGTEAFF. CDR3 nucleotides: TGTGCCAGCAGCGTAAGCGGGGGGACTGAAGCTTTCTTT. The full variable domain, completed using reference TRBV9 and TRBJ1-1, is DSGVTQTPKHLITATGQRVTLRCSPRSGDLSVYWYQQSLDQGLQFLIQYYNGEERAKGNILERFSAQQFPDLHSELNLSSLELGDSALYFCASSVSGGTEAFFGQGTRLTVV.

The rearrangement uses TRBV7-8 and TRBJ2-3; D is unresolved. CDR1 is SGHVS and CDR2 is FQNEAQ in the germline V gene. The CDR3 length is 15 residues. V lost 2 bases, J lost 0 bases, and 9 bases lay in between. CDR3 loop: CASSLMAFSTDTQYF. The CDR3 nucleotides read TGTGCCAGCAGCTTAATGGCCTTTAGCACAGATACGCAGTATTTT.

On this clone: Additional DNA sequences in this sample encode the identical CDR3. This chain uses TRBV7-9 with TRBJ1-1, with a tentative D call TRBD1 (6 bases). Germline V gene sequence: CDR1 SEHNR, CDR2 FQNEAQ (reference sequence). This CDR3 contains 12 residues. Trimming removed 2 bases from V and 5 bases from J, with 6 bases in between. CDR3 sequence reads: CASSLRGTEAFF. CDR3 in DNA: TGTGCCAGCAGCTTAAGGGGGACTGAAGCTTTCTTT. The full variable domain, its missing parts supplied by reference TRBV7-9 and TRBJ1-1, is DTGVSQNPRHKITKRGQNVTFRCDPISEHNRLYWYRQTLGQGPEFLTYFQNEAQLEKSRLLSDRFSAERPKGSFSTLEIQRTEQGDSAMYLCASSLRGTEAFFGQGTRLTVV.

The DNA for the CDR3 is TGTGCCAGCAGCCGAGAGAACACTGAAGCTTTCTTT. Translating gives CASSRENTEAFF. This sequence joins TRBV3-1 (or the pseudogene TRBV3-2) and TRBJ1-1, with D unclear. CDR3 length equals 12 residues. Trimming cost V 4 bases and J 1 base, with 4 bases left between them. Germline V gene lookup returns CDR1 LGHDT and CDR2 YNNKEL (reference sequence).

V gene TRBV7-2 combines with J gene TRBJ1-1; no reliable D call. The CDR3 has 16 residues. CDR1 is SGHTA, CDR2 FQGNSA, per germline. V was cut by 3 bases and J by 1 base, with 15 bases left in between. The CDR3 is CASSFHRPGRNTEAFF. CDR3 sequence (DNA): TGTGCCAGCAGCTTCCATAGGCCAGGCCGGAACACTGAAGCTTTCTTT.

The rearrangement uses TRBV7-9 and TRBJ2-5; 7 bases map to TRBD1. This CDR3 comprises 15 residues. After removal of 1 base from V and 5 bases from J, the junction contained 7 bases not matched to a gene. Germline loops: CDR1 SEHNR, CDR2 FQNEAQ (reference sequence). CDR3 DNA sequence: TGTGCCAGCAGCTTAGGGAGACAGGGAGTGGAGACCCAGTACTTC. Translation gives CASSLGRQGVETQYF.

In regard to this clone: Compared with germline, one end of the junction differs, possibly owing to a read error. The rearrangement links TRBV6-2 or TRBV6-3 to TRBJ1-2; no clear D. The CDR3 sequence is 14 residues long. Per the germline V gene, CDR1 is MNHEY and CDR2 is SVGEGT. The CDR3 region has the DNA TGTGCCAGCAGCCTACCCGGACTCCCCCTCGAGGCCGCCTTC. Translated: CASSLPGLPLEAAF.

A single count supports this clone. The V call is TRBV18, the J call TRBJ2-5; no reliable D call. Trimming took 0 bases from V and 2 from J, leaving 13 bases between them. CDR3 length: 16 residues. From germline, CDR1 is KGHSH and CDR2 LQKENI. The chain's CDR3 is CASSPPNQPGQETQYF. The DNA for the CDR3 is TGTGCCAGCTCACCACCGAATCAACCTGGTCAAGAGACCCAGTACTTC.

The V call is TRBV5-8, the J call TRBJ2-5; 7 bases match TRBD1. CDR3 length: 14 amino acids. Germline V CDR1 and CDR2: SGHTS, YDEGEE. Losses at the gene ends were 3 bases for V and 4 bases for J; bases not matched to a gene: 6. The DNA for the CDR3 is TGTGCCAGCAGCTGGGGTCGGACAGGAGAGACCCAGTACTTC. Amino acids: CASSWGRTGETQYF. The full variable domain, its missing parts supplied by reference TRBV5-8 and TRBJ2-5, is EAGVTQSPTHLIKTRGQQATLRCSPISGHTSVYWYQQALGLGLQFLLWYDEGEERNRGNFPPRFSGRQFPNYSSELNVNALELEDSALYLCASSWGRTGETQYFGPGTRLLVL.